These T cell receptor beta chains were read from a single sample in a study of cytomegalovirus exposure and HLA in healthy donors. Repertoires were generated with immunoSEQ multiplex PCR, while TCRdb's copy carries only in-frame clones and drops some. The sample consists of 95,000 or so clones, around 81% of them appearing once. Sequencing was performed on PBMCs. These receptors all come from a woman in her 70s in good health and CMV-seropositive. The conserved cysteine and the conserved F or W are not part of the CDR3 here. Each record gives: J gene, V gene, D gene, CDR3 protein. The D gene is left open where the match is weak.

TRBJ1-1,TRBV7-3,TRBD1,ASSTTLTGPNTEAF
TRBJ2-7,TRBV7-9,TRBD1,ASSWDRGPNEQY
TRBJ2-3,TRBV6-5,-,AVVGGKGSTDTQY
TRBJ1-1,TRBV7-3,-,ASSLLGAMSTEAF
TRBJ2-3,TRBV5-1,-,ASSLSGGTDTQY
TRBJ2-5,TRBV7-2,-,ASRRGGNQETQY
TRBJ1-1,TRBV5-1,-,ASSLEVRGYTEAF
TRBJ2-7,TRBV28,TRBD1,ASRVGQALGEQY
TRBJ2-5,TRBV9,TRBD2,ASSVGGSGIQETQY
TRBJ2-7,TRBV28,-,ASSQIRGYEQY